The TCR beta chain described here comes from a study of blood T cells in healthy people across ages. CDR3 length: 16 residues. The V gene's germline CDR1 is DFQATT and CDR2 SNEGSKA (reference sequence). This clonotype appeared a few times. The second PCR ran about 6 to 12 cycles with a sample-barcoded 5' primer and J-beta primers. A template-switch adaptor that had 12 random nucleotides put a tag on each cDNA molecule. MiXCR, run by TCRdb on the 5' RACE reads, gives a single entry per CDR3 protein. The sample includes more than 800,000 distinct CDR3 sequences, more than 35% seen only once; the top ten take about 19%.

Sequencing was carried out using blood. The TCR was taken from a woman aged 55-70 years in good health. The chain combines TRBV20-1 with TRBJ2-7; 12 nucleotides align to TRBD1. The J call could be wrong; TRBJ2-5 is a better fit for the DNA end. The CDR3 spells CSASNSGTGGGKTQYF. CDR3 sequence (DNA): TGCAGTGCTTCTAACTCCGGGACAGGGGGCGGAAAGACCCAGTACTTC.